Listed below are T cell receptor beta chains from one sample, sequenced in a study of siplizumab effects on memory and regulatory T cells. TCRdb keeps only in-frame clones here, not all; method: immunoSEQ multiplex PCR. The sample records about 100,000 clones, 91% being singletons. Sequences were obtained from CD4+ T cells sorted from blood. These TCRs come from a human donor in good health. Some clones in this sample may be carry-over from other donors' samples. The CDR3 runs from the conserved cysteine through the conserved F or W. A D gene is named only where the DNA matches it firmly. The listing skips clone size in some rows; elsewhere it reads once, few, many or a size class.

v_call	clone_size	cdr3_length	j_call	d_call	cdr3_aa	cdr3_nt
TRBV19	.	15	TRBJ1-5	TRBD1	CASSRVGQGFQPQHF	TGTGCCAGTAGTAGGGTGGGACAGGGGTTTCAGCCCCAGCATTTT
TRBV7-2	.	16	TRBJ2-2	.	CASSLDLATNTGELFF	TGTGCCAGCAGCTTAGATCTAGCGACCAACACCGGGGAGCTGTTTTTT
TRBV7-9	.	16	TRBJ2-5	TRBD2	CASSEHGLAGKETQYF	TGTGCCAGCAGCGAACACGGACTAGCGGGGAAAGAGACCCAGTACTTC
TRBV5-4	few	16	TRBJ2-5	TRBD2	CASSLAGTSGQETQYF	TGTGCCAGCAGCTTGGCCGGGACTAGCGGCCAAGAGACCCAGTACTTC
TRBV11-2	.	14	TRBJ2-7	TRBD1	CASSQDRGTYEQYF	TGTGCCAGCAGCCAGGACAGGGGAACCTACGAGCAGTACTTC
TRBV28	.	15	TRBJ1-5	TRBD1	CASSPQDRENQPQHF	TGTGCCAGCAGTCCGCAGGACAGGGAAAATCAGCCCCAGCATTTT
TRBV9	once	15	TRBJ2-3	TRBD2	CASSVTSGPTDTQYF	TGTGCCAGCAGCGTGACTAGCGGTCCCACAGATACGCAGTATTTT
TRBV5-4	.	16	TRBJ2-5	TRBD1	CASSPTQGVGGETQYF	TGTGCCAGCAGCCCCACACAGGGGGTAGGGGGAGAGACCCAGTACTTC
TRBV9	.	16	TRBJ2-1	.	CASSGPGLGSYNEQFF	TGTGCCAGCAGCGGTCCCGGGCTCGGATCCTACAATGAGCAGTTCTTC
TRBV7-6	once	16	TRBJ2-1	TRBD2	CASSHPTSGSPYEQFF	TGTGCCAGCAGCCACCCGACTAGCGGGAGTCCTTATGAGCAGTTCTTC
TRBV30	once	13	TRBJ2-1	TRBD2	CAWRGGGSNEQFF	TGTGCCTGGAGGGGCGGGGGGAGCAATGAGCAGTTCTTC
TRBV5-1	.	17	TRBJ2-7	.	CASSFGTYYKAYYEQYF	TGCGCCAGCAGCTTCGGGACCTACTACAAGGCTTACTACGAGCAGTACTTC
TRBV18	.	16	TRBJ1-2	TRBD1	CASSLSQGTTGDVCTF	TGTGCCAGCTCGCTTTCTCAAGGAACTACAGGGGATGTTTGTACCTTC
TRBV5-1	.	16	TRBJ2-7	.	CASSQSRTQAAYEQYF	TGCGCCAGCAGTCAATCCCGGACCCAAGCTGCGTACGAGCAGTACTTC
TRBV7-3	.	13	TRBJ2-7	.	CASSSTDKGEQYF	TGTGCCAGCAGCTCTACGGACAAGGGAGAGCAGTACTTC
TRBV29-1	.	13	TRBJ2-7	.	CSVESAGRYEQYF	TGCAGCGTTGAATCGGCCGGGAGATACGAGCAGTACTTC
TRBV7-3	.	17	TRBJ2-1	TRBD1	CASSLTGQGAGYNEQFF	TGTGCCAGCAGCTTAACGGGACAGGGGGCTGGGTACAATGAGCAGTTCTTC
TRBV19	.	14	TRBJ2-3	TRBD1	CASRRTGALDTQYF	TGTGCCAGCAGAAGGACAGGGGCTCTGGATACGCAGTATTTT
TRBV7-9	.	16	TRBJ1-2	.	CASSLLTGLSNYGYTF	TGTGCCAGCAGCCTTCTTACAGGACTGTCTAACTATGGCTACACCTTC
TRBV6-5	.	16	TRBJ1-1	TRBD1	CASSYSRGGVHTEAFF	TGTGCCAGCAGTTATTCTAGAGGGGGCGTTCACACTGAAGCTTTCTTT
TRBV4-1	.	13	TRBJ2-5	.	CASSRGPQETQYF	TGCGCCAGCAGCCGGGGACCGCAAGAGACCCAGTACTTC
TRBV7-9	.	14	TRBJ1-1	.	CASSFFAVGTEAFF	TGTGCCAGCAGCTTCTTTGCGGTTGGCACTGAAGCTTTCTTT
TRBV5-8	.	18	TRBJ2-3	TRBD1	CASSIQRGTGRRTDTQYF	TGTGCCAGCAGCATCCAGCGCGGGACAGGGCGGAGGACAGATACGCAGTATTTT
TRBV18	once	15	TRBJ2-3	TRBD1	CASSPGQGGTDTQYF	TGTGCCAGCTCACCGGGACAGGGGGGAACAGATACGCAGTATTTT
TRBV5-5	.	13	TRBJ1-1	.	CASSLWGNTEAFF	TGTGCCAGCAGCTTATGGGGAAACACTGAAGCTTTCTTT